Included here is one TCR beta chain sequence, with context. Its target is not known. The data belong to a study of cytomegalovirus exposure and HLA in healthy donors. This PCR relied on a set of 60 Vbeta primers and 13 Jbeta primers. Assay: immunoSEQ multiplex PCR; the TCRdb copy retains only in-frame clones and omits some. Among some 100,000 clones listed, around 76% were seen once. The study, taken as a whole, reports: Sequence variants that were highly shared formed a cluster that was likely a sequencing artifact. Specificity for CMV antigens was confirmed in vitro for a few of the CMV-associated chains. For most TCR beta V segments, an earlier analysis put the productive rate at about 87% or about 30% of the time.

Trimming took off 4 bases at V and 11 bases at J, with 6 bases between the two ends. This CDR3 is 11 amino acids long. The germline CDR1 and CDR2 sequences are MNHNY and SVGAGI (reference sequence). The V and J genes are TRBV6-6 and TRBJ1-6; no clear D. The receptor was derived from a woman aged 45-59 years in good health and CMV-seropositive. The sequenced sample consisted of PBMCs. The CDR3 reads CASSSRPPLHF. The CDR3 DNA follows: TGTGCCAGCAGTTCCAGGCCACCCCTCCACTTT.